One sample yielded the 29 T cell receptor beta chains listed below, sequenced in a study of CD8 T cells in Susac syndrome. cDNA came from about 0.5 to 1 ug RNA primed by random hexamers. MiXCR, run by TCRdb on the immunoSEQ multiplex PCR reads, gives a single entry per CDR3 protein. Among more than 65,000 distinct CDR3 sequences listed, 90% to 95% were seen once. The sample taken for sequencing was CD8+ T cells from PBMCs. These receptors were taken from a human donor with multiple sclerosis.

The V and J genes are TRBV20-1 and TRBJ2-7; D possibly corresponds to TRBD2 (6 bases). V lost 4 bases, J lost 6 bases, and 22 bases lay in between. CDR3 size: 15 residues. Looked up from germline, CDR1 is DFQATT and CDR2 is SNEGSKA (reference sequence). The CDR3 region is CSATRPGPEGLEQYF. The CDR3, as DNA: TGCAGTGCTACCCGGCCGGGGCCGGAGGGGCTCGAGCAGTACTTC.

This sequence joins TRBV9 and TRBJ2-7; D is uncertain. Trimming removed 3 bases from V and 5 bases from J, with 9 bases in between. The CDR3 spans 12 residues. Germline CDR1 SGDLS, CDR2 YYNGEE. The CDR3 protein is CASSGSTHEQYF. The CDR3 nucleotides are TGTGCCAGCAGCGGGAGTACCCACGAGCAGTACTTC.

The rearrangement joins TRBV9 to TRBJ2-1; 12 positions match TRBD1. Germline trimming cut 0 bases from V and 8 bases from J; bases unmatched to any gene: 15. CDR1 SGDLS and CDR2 YYNGEE come from the germline V gene. There are 19 residues in the CDR3. CDR3 region: CASSVGSPTGTGGSDEQFF. The CDR3 bases are TGTGCCAGCAGCGTAGGGTCCCCCACCGGGACAGGGGGCTCGGATGAGCAGTTCTTC.

This chain links TRBV9 with TRBJ2-1, with 15 bases that match TRBD2. The ends lost 3 bases at V and 0 bases at J; junction bases unmatched: 7. This CDR3 comprises 19 residues. Germline loops: CDR1 SGDLS, CDR2 YYNGEE. This CDR3 reads CASSDPGLAGGSSYNEQFF. DNA for the CDR3: TGTGCCAGCAGCGATCCGGGACTAGCGGGAGGCAGCTCCTACAATGAGCAGTTCTTC.

The chain links TRBV5-1 to TRBJ2-3; 9 positions match TRBD2. Trimming removed 3 bases from V and 5 bases from J; junction bases left unmatched: 7. The CDR3 length is 15 residues. CDR1 and CDR2 (germline): SGHRS, YFSETQ. CDR3 nucleotides: TGCGCCAGCAGCTATAGCGGGAGAGAGTTAGATACGCAGTATTTT. Amino acid sequence: CASSYSGRELDTQYF.

Only one count was recorded for this clonotype. The chain is built from TRBV5-4 and TRBJ2-6; no clear D. The CDR3 totals 14 residues. Trimming stripped 3 bases from V and 4 bases from J, with 8 bases between. Germline V gives CDR1 SGHNT, CDR2 YYREEE (reference sequence). In DNA, the CDR3 is TGTGCCAGCAGCTCGCCCCCCGGGGCCAACGTCCTGACTTTC. As protein: CASSSPPGANVLTF.

The genes are TRBV5-1 and TRBJ2-3; D could derive from TRBD1 or TRBD2 (5 bases each). The CDR3 has 15 amino acids. V was clipped by 0 bases and J by 1 base, with 9 bases between them. The V gene's germline CDR1 is SGHRS and CDR2 YFSETQ. This CDR3 is CASSLAGTGTDTQYF. In nucleotides, the CDR3 is TGCGCCAGCAGCTTGGCGGGGACGGGCACAGATACGCAGTATTTT.

The CDR3 DNA follows: TGCGCCAGCAGCCAACCCCCAGTGAACACTGAAGCTTTCTTT. Translated: CASSQPPVNTEAFF. This chain joins TRBV4-1 and TRBJ1-1; no clear D. The length of the CDR3 is 14 residues. The germline CDR1 and CDR2 sequences are MGHRA and YSYEKL. Trimming cost V 2 bases and J 0 bases, with 7 bases left between them.

The chain combines TRBV28 with TRBJ2-1, with D unresolved. The V and J ends lost 5 bases and 5 bases respectively, with 4 bases between them. Germline CDR1 MDHEN, CDR2 SYDVKM. This CDR3 spans 11 amino acids. The DNA of the CDR3 is TGTGCCAGCAGTATCAACAATGAGCAGTTCTTC. This sequence encodes CASSINNEQFF.

The V gene is TRBV7-9, the J gene TRBJ1-2; D gene ambiguous. Trimming left V 7 bases short and J 8 bases short, with 14 bases between. Germline values: CDR1 SEHNR, CDR2 FQNEAQ (reference sequence). This CDR3 has 12 residues. CDR3 in amino acids: CASKAGVGGYTF. The DNA for the CDR3 is TGTGCCAGCAAGGCCGGAGTAGGGGGCTACACCTTC. The full variable domain, with the rest looked up from reference TRBV7-9 and TRBJ1-2, is DTGVSQNPRHKITKRGQNVTFRCDPISEHNRLYWYRQTLGQGPEFLTYFQNEAQLEKSRLLSDRFSAERPKGSFSTLEIQRTEQGDSAMYLCASKAGVGGYTFGSGTRLTVV.

On this clonotype itself: Mismatch with germline at one junction end may stem from a read error. The chain has TRBV2 and TRBJ2-7, with D possibly matching TRBD1 (5 bases). This CDR3 has 12 residues. CDR1 SNHLY and CDR2 FYNNEI come from the germline V gene. DNA for the CDR3: TGTGCCAGCAGAGAAGACAGCTTCGAGCAGTACTTC. Its protein is CASREDSFEQYF.

V is TRBV20-1 and J is TRBJ2-1; D unresolved. CDR3 length equals 13 residues. V was trimmed by 4 bases and J by 5 bases, leaving 12 bases between them. From germline, CDR1 is DFQATT and CDR2 SNEGSKA (reference sequence). The CDR3 DNA is TGCAGTGCTACCCAATGGGTCGACAATGAGCAGTTCTTC. Its protein is CSATQWVDNEQFF.

Note on this clonotype: The junction does not match germline at one end; this may be a read error. The chain has TRBV7-2 and TRBJ2-7; TRBD1 is a possible D gene (6 bases). CDR1 SGHTA and CDR2 FQGNSA come from the germline V gene. This CDR3 is built from 12 residues. CDR3: CTTSLGGPEQYF. Here the CDR3 DNA reads TGTACCACCAGCTTAGGGGGTCCCGAGCAGTACTTC.

This chain joins TRBV29-1 and TRBJ2-7; 7 nucleotides match TRBD1. The V gene's germline CDR1 is SQVTM and CDR2 ANQGSEA. J lost 3 bases, V lost 4 bases, and 9 bases had no gene match. This CDR3 spans 14 amino acids. The CDR3 DNA is TGCAGCGTTGTGTTGGGACAGCGCCTCTACGAGCAGTACTTC. Residues: CSVVLGQRLYEQYF.

The chain is built from TRBV7-9 and TRBJ1-1; D not certain. Trimming cost V 5 bases and J 5 bases, with 9 bases left between them. The CDR3 runs 12 residues. Germline V gene sequence: CDR1 SEHNR, CDR2 FQNEAQ (reference sequence). CDR3: CASSQSGTEAFF. The CDR3 nucleotides read TGTGCCAGCAGCCAAAGTGGGACTGAAGCTTTCTTT.

The genes are TRBV29-1 and TRBJ1-1, with 7 bases fitting TRBD1. V trimming: 3 bases; J trimming: 4 bases; junction bases outside the gene matches: 5. The CDR3 extends over 13 amino acids. Per germline, CDR1 SQVTM and CDR2 ANQGSEA. The CDR3 sequence: CSVEGPGGTEAFF. The DNA for the CDR3 is TGCAGCGTTGAGGGTCCAGGGGGCACTGAAGCTTTCTTT.

J is TRBJ2-5 and V is TRBV20-1; D unresolved. The CDR3 runs to 13 residues. The germline gives CDR1 DFQATT, CDR2 SNEGSKA (reference sequence). The V gene lost 0 bases and the J gene lost 2 bases, with 7 bases spanning the gap. The CDR3 sequence: CSAREGQQETQYF. The CDR3 DNA is TGCAGTGCTAGAGAGGGTCAGCAAGAGACCCAGTACTTC.

The rearrangement joins TRBV7-3 to TRBJ2-5, with 8 bases fitting TRBD1. V lost 4 bases, J lost 4 bases, and 2 bases stayed unmatched. This CDR3 has 13 amino acids. Per germline, CDR1 SGHTA and CDR2 FQGTGA. CDR3 in amino acids: CASSSTGGETQYF. The CDR3 DNA reads TGTGCCAGCAGCTCCACAGGGGGAGAGACCCAGTACTTC.

This clonotype was recorded only once. This rearrangement joins TRBV29-1 to TRBJ1-1, with D possibly TRBD1 on 5 matching bases. Trimming removed 1 base at V and 1 base at J, with 22 bases between. From germline, CDR1 is SQVTM and CDR2 ANQGSEA. This CDR3 contains 18 residues. The CDR3 bases are TGCAGCGTTGAAGGGCCCGAGGGGACGGCCGGGGGGAACACTGAAGCTTTCTTT. This codes for CSVEGPEGTAGGNTEAFF.

The chain joins TRBV20-1 to TRBJ2-7; D gene unclear. Germline V gene data show CDR1 as DFQATT and CDR2 as SNEGSKA (reference sequence). The V gene lost 6 bases and the J gene lost 1 base, with 10 bases spanning the gap. The CDR3 sequence is 12 residues long. This chain's CDR3 is CSARLGSYEQYF. The CDR3, as DNA: TGCAGTGCCCGACTGGGATCCTACGAGCAGTACTTC.

V is TRBV5-1 and J is TRBJ2-1; TRBD2 matches at 15 bases. Germline CDR1 SGHRS, CDR2 YFSETQ. The CDR3 length is 16 residues. V gave up 5 bases and J gave up 7 bases; unmatched junction bases: 7. CDR3 protein: CASRPGLAGGWNEQFF. CDR3 bases: TGCGCCAGCAGACCCGGACTAGCGGGAGGGTGGAATGAGCAGTTCTTC.

The V gene is TRBV27, the J gene TRBJ2-1; no definite D call. Trimming removed 5 bases at V and 5 bases at J, with 13 bases between. The V gene's germline CDR1 is MNHEY and CDR2 SMNVEV (reference sequence). The CDR3 has 14 amino acids. CDR3 sequence: CASSQEWVDNEQFF. In DNA, the CDR3 is TGTGCCAGCAGTCAGGAGTGGGTCGACAATGAGCAGTTCTTC.

This chain connects TRBV3-1 to TRBJ2-2; D might be TRBD2 (6 bases). The CDR3 covers 18 residues. Germline V gives CDR1 LGHDT, CDR2 YNNKEL (reference sequence). V dropped 4 bases and J dropped 6 bases, with 24 bases sitting between them. CDR3 region: CASSPPWHRAGPAGELFF. The CDR3 DNA reads as TGTGCCAGCAGCCCGCCCTGGCATAGGGCGGGGCCGGCCGGGGAGCTGTTTTTT.

The chain recombines TRBV27 with TRBJ2-7; D perhaps matches TRBD1 (5 bases). The CDR3 contains 14 residues. V lost 7 bases to trimming and J lost 2 bases, with 15 bases between them. CDR1 and CDR2 from the germline V gene are MNHEY and SMNVEV (reference sequence). The CDR3 bases are TGTGCCAGCAACTTTGGGGCAGGGCCCTACGAGCAGTACTTC. This translates into CASNFGAGPYEQYF.

This clonotype was seen a single time. The chain joins TRBV4-1 to TRBJ2-1; 10 bases are shared with TRBD2. Germline trimming cut 2 bases from V and 7 bases from J; bases unmatched to any gene: 11. Per the germline V gene, CDR1 is MGHRA and CDR2 is YSYEKL. The CDR3 contains 17 residues. The CDR3 loop reads CASSQTPSGRASNEQFF. The CDR3 nucleotides read TGCGCCAGCAGCCAAACCCCGAGCGGGAGGGCCTCGAATGAGCAGTTCTTC.

This chain joins TRBV7-9 and TRBJ2-7; a weak D match, TRBD1 (6 bases). Germline values: CDR1 SEHNR, CDR2 FQNEAQ (reference sequence). CDR3 length: 15 residues. Trimming took 5 bases from V and 2 from J, leaving 16 bases between them. In DNA, the CDR3 is TGTGCCAGCAGCCGAAACCCGGGACACACCTACGAGCAGTACTTC. It specifies CASSRNPGHTYEQYF.

The rearrangement uses TRBV29-1 and TRBJ2-1; 7 positions agree with TRBD2. Germline values: CDR1 SQVTM, CDR2 ANQGSEA. The CDR3 loop spans 14 amino acids. Trimming at V came to 7 bases and at J to 0 bases, leaving 6 bases not matched to a gene. CDR3 coding DNA: TGCAGCGGGCGGCGGGAGAGCTCCTACAATGAGCAGTTCTTC. This encodes CSGRRESSYNEQFF.

The chain joins TRBV7-7 to TRBJ2-3, with TRBD2 identical over 7 bases. Trimming at V came to 3 bases and at J to 4 bases, leaving 4 bases not matched to a gene. This CDR3 spans 14 amino acids. Germline V gene sequence: CDR1 SSHAT, CDR2 FNYEAQ (reference sequence). The CDR3 DNA follows: TGTGCCAGCAGCTTCGGGGCGGGGGCAGATACGCAGTATTTT. Translation: CASSFGAGADTQYF. Using reference TRBV7-7 and TRBJ2-3 for the parts outside the CDR3, the full variable domain is GAGVSQSPRYKVTKRGQDVTLRCDPISSHATLYWYQQALGQGPEFLTYFNYEAQPDKSGLPSDRFSAERPEGSISTLTIQRTEQRDSAMYRCASSFGAGADTQYFGPGTRLTVL.

This chain uses TRBV30 with TRBJ1-1, with 11 nucleotides matching TRBD1. The CDR3 covers 13 residues. CDR1 is GTSNPN, CDR2 SVGIG, per germline (reference sequence). The V segment lost 1 base and the J segment 6 bases; nucleotides outside the gene matches: 1. The CDR3 region is CAWSGDRGSEAFF. DNA of the CDR3: TGTGCCTGGAGTGGGGACAGGGGGTCTGAAGCTTTCTTT.